The present T cell receptor (beta chain) was sequenced within a study of cytomegalovirus exposure and HLA in healthy donors. The CDR3 has 15 amino acids. V lost 5 bases, J lost 5 bases, and 8 bases stayed unmatched. Germline CDR1 is LNHDA and CDR2 is SQIVND (reference sequence). For this clone: Its antigen is as yet unknown.

Whole-study findings and limits: Analyses of presence/absence relied on an assumption of roughly uniform sequencing depth across donors. Other equally common chains were less clonally expanded than HLA-associated TCR beta chains, a later analysis showed.

Both 60 Vbeta primers and 13 Jbeta primers went into the PCR. Clones were sequenced by immunoSEQ multiplex PCR, and TCRdb holds only the in-frame ones, with some missing. The data contain more than 100,000 clones, approximately 70% of them singletons. The chain is built from TRBV19 and TRBJ1-2; 10 bases agree with TRBD1. The sequence derives from a woman aged 50 to 60 in good health and CMV-seronegative. Sequences were obtained from PBMCs. CDR3: CASSLWTGGWYGYTF. CDR3 nucleotides: TGTGCCAGTAGTCTTTGGACAGGGGGGTGGTATGGCTACACCTTC.